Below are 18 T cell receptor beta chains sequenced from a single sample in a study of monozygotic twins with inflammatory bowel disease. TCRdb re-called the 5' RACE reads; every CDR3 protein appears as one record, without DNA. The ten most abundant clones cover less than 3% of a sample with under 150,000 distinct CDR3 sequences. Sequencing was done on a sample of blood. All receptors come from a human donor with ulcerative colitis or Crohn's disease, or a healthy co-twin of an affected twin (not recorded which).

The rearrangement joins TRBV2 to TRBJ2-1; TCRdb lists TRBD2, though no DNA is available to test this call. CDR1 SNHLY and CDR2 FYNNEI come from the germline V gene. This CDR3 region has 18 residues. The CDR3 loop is CASSVYLAAGLFHNEQFF.

CDR3 region: CASSLETRGSYNEQFF. The V gene is TRBV11-3, the J gene TRBJ2-1; TCRdb's D call of TRBD1 is untestable without DNA. The length of the CDR3 is 16 residues. The germline V gene encodes CDR1 SGHNT and CDR2 YENEEA.

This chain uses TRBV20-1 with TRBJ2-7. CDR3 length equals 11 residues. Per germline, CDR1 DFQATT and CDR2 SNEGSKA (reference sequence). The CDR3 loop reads CSARVVFEQYF.

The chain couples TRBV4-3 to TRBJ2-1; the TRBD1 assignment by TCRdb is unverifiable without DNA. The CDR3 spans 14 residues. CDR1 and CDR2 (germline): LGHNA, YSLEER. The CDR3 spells CASSQNPWDNEQFF.

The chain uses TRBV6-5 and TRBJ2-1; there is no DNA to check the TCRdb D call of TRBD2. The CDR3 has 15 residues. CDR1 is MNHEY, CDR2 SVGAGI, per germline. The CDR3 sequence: CASSYSGPTYNEQFF.

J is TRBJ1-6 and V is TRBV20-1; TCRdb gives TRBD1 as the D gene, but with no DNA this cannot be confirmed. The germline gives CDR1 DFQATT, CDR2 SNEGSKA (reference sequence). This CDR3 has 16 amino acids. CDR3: CSAKDRDLGAFSPLHF.

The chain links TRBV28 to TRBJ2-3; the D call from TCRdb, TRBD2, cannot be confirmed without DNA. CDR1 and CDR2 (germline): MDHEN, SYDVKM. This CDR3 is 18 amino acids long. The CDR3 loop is CASSRPGLAGGTTDTQYF.

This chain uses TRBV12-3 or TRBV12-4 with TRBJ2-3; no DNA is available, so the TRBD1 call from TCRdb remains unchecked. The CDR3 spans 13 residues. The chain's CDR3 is CASSLGTGDTQYF.

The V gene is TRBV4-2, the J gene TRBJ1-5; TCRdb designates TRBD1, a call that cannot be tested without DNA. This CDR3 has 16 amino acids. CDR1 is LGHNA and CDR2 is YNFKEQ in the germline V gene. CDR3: CASSQEGGTEDTAQHF.

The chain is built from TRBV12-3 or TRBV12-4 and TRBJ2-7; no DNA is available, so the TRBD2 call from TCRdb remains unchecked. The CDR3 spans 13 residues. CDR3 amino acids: CASSPDFTYEQYF.

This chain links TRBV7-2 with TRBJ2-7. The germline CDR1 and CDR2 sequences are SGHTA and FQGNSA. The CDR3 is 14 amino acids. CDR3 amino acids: CASSLGGGSYEQYF.

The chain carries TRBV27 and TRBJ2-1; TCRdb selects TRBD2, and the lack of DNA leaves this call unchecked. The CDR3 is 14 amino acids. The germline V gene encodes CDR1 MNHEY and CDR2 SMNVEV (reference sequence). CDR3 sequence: CASTRLGRFNEQFF.

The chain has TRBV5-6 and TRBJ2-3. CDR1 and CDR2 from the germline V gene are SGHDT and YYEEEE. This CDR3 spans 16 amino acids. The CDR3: CASSLEASASTDTQYF.

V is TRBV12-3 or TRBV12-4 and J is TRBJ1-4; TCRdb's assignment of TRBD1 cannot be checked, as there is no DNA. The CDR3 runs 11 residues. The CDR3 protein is CASRGSEKLFF.

CDR3 in amino acids: CASSHHSRTGRNTGELFF. V usage is TRBV4-3 and J usage is TRBJ2-2; the D call of TRBD1 rests on TCRdb alone, since no DNA is present to check it. Germline V lookup: CDR1 LGHNA, CDR2 YSLEER. The CDR3 length is 18 residues.

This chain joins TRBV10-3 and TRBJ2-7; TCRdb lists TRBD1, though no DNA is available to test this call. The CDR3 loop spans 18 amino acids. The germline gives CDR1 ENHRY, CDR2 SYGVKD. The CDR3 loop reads CAISAFPSGGVGSYEQYF.

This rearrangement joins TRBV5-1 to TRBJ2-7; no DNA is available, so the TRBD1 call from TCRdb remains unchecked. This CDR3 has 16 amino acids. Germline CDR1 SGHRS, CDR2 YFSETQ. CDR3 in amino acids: CASSLDGGTVSYEQYF.

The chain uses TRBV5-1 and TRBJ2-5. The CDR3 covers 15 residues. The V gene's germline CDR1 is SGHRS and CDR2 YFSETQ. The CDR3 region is CASSLRTRSQETQYF.